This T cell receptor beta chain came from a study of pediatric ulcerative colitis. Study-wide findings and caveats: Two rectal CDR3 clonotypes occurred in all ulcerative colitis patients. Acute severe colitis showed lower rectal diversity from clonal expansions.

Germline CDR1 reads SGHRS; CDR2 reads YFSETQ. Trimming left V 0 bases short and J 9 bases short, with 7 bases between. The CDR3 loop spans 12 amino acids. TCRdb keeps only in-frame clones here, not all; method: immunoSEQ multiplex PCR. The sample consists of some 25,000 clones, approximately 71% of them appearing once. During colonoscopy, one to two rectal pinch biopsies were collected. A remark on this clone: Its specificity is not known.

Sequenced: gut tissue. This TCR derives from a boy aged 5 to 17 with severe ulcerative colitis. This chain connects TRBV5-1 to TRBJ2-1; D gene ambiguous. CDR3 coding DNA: TGCGCCAGCAGCTTGGTAGTGGGTGAGCAGTTCTTC. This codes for CASSLVVGEQFF.